This T cell receptor (beta chain) comes out of a study of Graves' ophthalmopathy and Graves' hyperthyroidism. This clonotype showed up many times. Its cognate antigen is unknown. V shed 5 bases and J 5 bases; nucleotides not matched to a gene: 11. Looked up from germline, CDR1 is SEHNR and CDR2 is FQNEAQ (reference sequence). This CDR3 has 15 residues. Points from the study as a whole: Blood also carried most expanded thyroid clonotypes exceeding 0.001 frequency.

All donors with ophthalmopathy were recorded as having moderate-to-severe activity, CAS ≥3, NOSPECS ≥4 and a duration under 3 months. Other autoimmune diseases, uncontrolled infections, pregnancy or lactation ruled patients out of participation. PBMCs were density-gradient isolated from roughly 10 ml fresh blood. Researchers took RNA transcripts and amplified TCR beta CDR3 regions from them. First-round RT-PCR employed HTBI primers, with a second-round multiplex PCR after it. TCRdb analysed the multiplex PCR reads with MiXCR anew, one entry per CDR3 protein. Of fewer than 350,000 distinct CDR3 sequences listed, 17% are singletons.

The sequencing input was peripheral blood. J is TRBJ2-5 and V is TRBV7-9, with TRBD2 identical over 7 bases. The source is an adult man with Graves' ophthalmopathy. Here the CDR3 DNA reads TGTGCCAGCAGCCCGGGGGGTAGCTTCTCGGAGACCCAGTACTTC. Protein: CASSPGGSFSETQYF.